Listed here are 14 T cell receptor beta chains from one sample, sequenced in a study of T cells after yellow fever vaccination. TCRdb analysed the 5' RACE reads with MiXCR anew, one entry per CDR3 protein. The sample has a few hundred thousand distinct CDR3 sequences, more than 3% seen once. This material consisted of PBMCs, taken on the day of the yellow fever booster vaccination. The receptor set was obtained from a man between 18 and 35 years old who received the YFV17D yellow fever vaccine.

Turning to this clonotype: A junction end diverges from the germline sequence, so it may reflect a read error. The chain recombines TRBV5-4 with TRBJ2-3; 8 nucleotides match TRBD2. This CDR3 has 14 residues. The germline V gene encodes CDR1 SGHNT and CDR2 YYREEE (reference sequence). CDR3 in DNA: TGTGCCAGCAGCCCCGGGGGGGGGTTAGATGCGCAGTATTTT. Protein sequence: CASSPGGGLDAQYF.

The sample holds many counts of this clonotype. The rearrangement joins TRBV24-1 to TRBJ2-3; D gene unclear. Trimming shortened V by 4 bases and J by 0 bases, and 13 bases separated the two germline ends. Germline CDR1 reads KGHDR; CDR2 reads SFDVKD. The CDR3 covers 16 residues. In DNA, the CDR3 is TGTGCCACCAGTGACAACCTAGGCCCAAGCACAGATACGCAGTATTTT. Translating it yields CATSDNLGPSTDTQYF.

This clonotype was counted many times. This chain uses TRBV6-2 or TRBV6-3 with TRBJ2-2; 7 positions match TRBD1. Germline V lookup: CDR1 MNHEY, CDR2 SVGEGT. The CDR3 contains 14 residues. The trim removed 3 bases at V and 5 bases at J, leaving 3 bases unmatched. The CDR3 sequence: CASSYGTETGELFF. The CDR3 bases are TGTGCCAGCAGTTATGGGACAGAAACCGGGGAGCTGTTTTTT.

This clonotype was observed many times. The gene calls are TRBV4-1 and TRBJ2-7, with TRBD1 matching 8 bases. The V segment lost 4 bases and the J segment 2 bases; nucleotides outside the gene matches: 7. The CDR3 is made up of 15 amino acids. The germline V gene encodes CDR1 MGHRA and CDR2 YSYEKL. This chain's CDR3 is CASSLGTGHPYEQYF. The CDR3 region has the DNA TGCGCCAGCAGCCTAGGGACAGGCCATCCCTACGAGCAGTACTTC.

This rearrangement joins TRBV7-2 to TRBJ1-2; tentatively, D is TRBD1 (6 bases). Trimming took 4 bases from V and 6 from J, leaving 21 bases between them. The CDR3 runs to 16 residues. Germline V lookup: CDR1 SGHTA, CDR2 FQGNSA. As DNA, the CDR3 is TGTGCCAGCAGCTGGGCAATGGAGCCGGGGGCGGATGGCTACACCTTC. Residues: CASSWAMEPGADGYTF.

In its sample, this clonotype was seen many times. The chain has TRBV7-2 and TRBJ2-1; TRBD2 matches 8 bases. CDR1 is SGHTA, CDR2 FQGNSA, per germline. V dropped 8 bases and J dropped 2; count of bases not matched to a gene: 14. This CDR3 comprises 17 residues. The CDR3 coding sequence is TGTGCCAGCGCCACCCTCACGGGGGGGGGGACCTACAATGAGCAGTTCTTC. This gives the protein CASATLTGGGTYNEQFF.

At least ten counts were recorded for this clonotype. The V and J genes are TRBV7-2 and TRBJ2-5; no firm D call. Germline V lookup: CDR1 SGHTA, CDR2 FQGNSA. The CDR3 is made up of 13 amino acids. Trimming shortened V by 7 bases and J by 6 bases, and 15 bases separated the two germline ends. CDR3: CASITAPAQTQYF. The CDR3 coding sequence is TGTGCCAGCATCACAGCTCCCGCGCAGACCCAGTACTTC.

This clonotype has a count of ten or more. In DNA form, the CDR3 reads TGTGCCAGCAGCCAACTCGGGACAGGATATGAAAAACTGTTTTTT. It is translated as CASSQLGTGYEKLFF. The genes are TRBV4-2 and TRBJ1-4, with 8 positions matching TRBD1. Trimming cost V 2 bases and J 6 bases; bases outside gene matches: 5. The CDR3 runs 15 residues. Per germline, CDR1 LGHNA and CDR2 YNFKEQ.

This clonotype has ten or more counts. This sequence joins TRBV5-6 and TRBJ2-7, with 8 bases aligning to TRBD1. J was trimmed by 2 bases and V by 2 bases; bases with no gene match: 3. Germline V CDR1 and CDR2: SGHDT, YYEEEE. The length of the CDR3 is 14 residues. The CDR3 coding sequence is TGTGCCAGCAGCTTCCCCAGGGGGCCCTACGAGCAGTACTTC. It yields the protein CASSFPRGPYEQYF.

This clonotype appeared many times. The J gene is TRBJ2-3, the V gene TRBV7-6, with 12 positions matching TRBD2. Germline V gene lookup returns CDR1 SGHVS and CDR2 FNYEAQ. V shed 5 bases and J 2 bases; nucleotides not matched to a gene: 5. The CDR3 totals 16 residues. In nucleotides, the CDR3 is TGTGCCAGCAGCGTACTAGCGGGGGGAGTCACAGATACGCAGTATTTT. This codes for CASSVLAGGVTDTQYF.

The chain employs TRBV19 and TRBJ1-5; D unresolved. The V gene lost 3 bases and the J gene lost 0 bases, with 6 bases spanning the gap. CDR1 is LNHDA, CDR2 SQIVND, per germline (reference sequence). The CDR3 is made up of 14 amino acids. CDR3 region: CASSIGLSNQPQHF. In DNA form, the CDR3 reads TGTGCCAGTAGTATTGGCCTTAGCAATCAGCCCCAGCATTTT.

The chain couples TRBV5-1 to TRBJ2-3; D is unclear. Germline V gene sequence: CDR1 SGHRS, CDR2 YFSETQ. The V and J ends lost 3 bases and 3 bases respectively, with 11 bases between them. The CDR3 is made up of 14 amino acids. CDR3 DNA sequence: TGCGCCAGCAGCTCGGGCCACGATACAGATACGCAGTATTTT. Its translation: CASSSGHDTDTQYF.

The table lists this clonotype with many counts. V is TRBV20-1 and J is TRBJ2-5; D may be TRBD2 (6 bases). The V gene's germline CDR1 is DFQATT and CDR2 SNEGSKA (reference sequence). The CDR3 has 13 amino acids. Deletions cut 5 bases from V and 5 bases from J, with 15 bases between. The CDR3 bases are TGCAGTGCTCCCAGACTAGTCCGTGAGACCCAGTACTTC. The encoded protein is CSAPRLVRETQYF.

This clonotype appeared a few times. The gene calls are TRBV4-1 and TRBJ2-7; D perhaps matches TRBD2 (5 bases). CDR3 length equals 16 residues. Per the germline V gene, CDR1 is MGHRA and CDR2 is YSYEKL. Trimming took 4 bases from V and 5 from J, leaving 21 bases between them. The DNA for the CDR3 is TGCGCCAGCAGCCTTCGGGCGGCGGGCATCTTTGACGAGCAGTACTTC. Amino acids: CASSLRAAGIFDEQYF.